This T cell receptor beta chain was sequenced for a study of cytomegalovirus exposure and HLA in healthy donors. On the study more broadly: Genetic ancestry analysis placed 81% of the approximately 390 donors that were genotyped in the Caucasian-associated cluster. Whole-study results and caveats: It was shown in a later analysis that HLA-associated TCR beta chains were more clonally expanded than other, equally common chains. One later analysis reportedly identified an Asian-associated ancestry cluster that showed fewer N-insertions than the roughly 600-donor mean. Some TCR beta chains (164 of them) were listed as cytomegalovirus-associated.

A multiplex PCR was run with 60 Vbeta primers and 13 Jbeta primers. TCRdb's copy holds only in-frame clones and misses some; the assay was immunoSEQ multiplex PCR. The sample table includes 150,000 to 200,000 clones. For this clone: Its antigen is unknown.

Sequenced material: PBMCs. This TCR came from a woman aged 60-75 years in good health and CMV-seronegative.

The chain's CDR3 is CASSLDTTYGYTF. CDR3 sequence (DNA): TGTGCCAGCAGCTTGGACACGACCTATGGCTACACCTTC. The gene calls are TRBV7-3 and TRBJ1-2; D is possibly TRBD1 (5 bases). Per the germline V gene, CDR1 is SGHTA and CDR2 is FQGTGA. The CDR3 covers 13 residues. The V end was cut by 3 bases, the J end by 4 bases, with 9 bases between.